This T cell receptor beta chain was obtained from a study of blood T cell repertoires in COVID-19. Across the whole study: PBMCs, B-cell-depleted T cells, or T cells were the source of the cDNA or gDNA that made up the material.

This CDR3 contains 16 residues. The germline V gene has CDR1 LGHNA and CDR2 YNFKEQ. The V gene lost 3 bases and the J gene lost 1 base, with 14 bases spanning the gap. Original processing methods: Scientists estimated how many nucleated cells there were by amplifying reference gene primers. Produced via immunoSEQ multiplex PCR; TCRdb's table is partial and in-frame only. That table furnishes V, J and clone size, whereas the DNA furnished D and trimming. The sample lists about 170,000 clones; around nine tenths were seen once. The V call is TRBV4-2, the J call TRBJ2-3; TRBD2 is a possible D gene (5 bases). This clonotype was obtained from a man aged 18 to 29 with active or convalescent COVID-19. Sequenced input: peripheral blood. CDR3 region: CASSQGLADGTDTQYF. The CDR3 DNA reads as TGTGCCAGCAGCCAGGGTCTAGCCGACGGCACAGATACGCAGTATTTT.